The rows below give T cell receptor beta chains drawn from one sample of a study of blood T cell repertoires in COVID-19. Using immunoSEQ multiplex PCR, the repertoire was profiled, and TCRdb retains in-frame clones only, with some absent. The sample comprises fewer than 250,000 clones, over 90% of which are singletons, and more than 0.8% rests with the top ten. Material: peripheral blood. The receptors originated from a man younger than 40 with COVID-19, enrolled during active disease. Each CDR3 is given with its conserved first and last residue. The order of the fields is CDR3 length, J gene, D gene, clone size, V gene, CDR3 protein, CDR3 DNA. The D gene is left open where the match is weak. Size is stated for part of the rows, as once, few or many counts, or as a class when the clone is expanded.

CDR3 length: 13
J gene: TRBJ1-3
D gene: .
clone size: .
V gene: TRBV7-9
CDR3 protein: CASREGSGNTIYF
CDR3 DNA: TGTGCCAGCCGTGAGGGCTCTGGAAACACCATATATTTT

CDR3 length: 14
J gene: TRBJ1-2
D gene: TRBD1
clone size: .
V gene: TRBV7-2
CDR3 protein: CASSGDQGASGYTF
CDR3 DNA: TGTGCCAGCAGCGGGGACCAGGGGGCGAGTGGCTACACCTTC

CDR3 length: 14
J gene: TRBJ2-3
D gene: .
clone size: .
V gene: TRBV7-2
CDR3 protein: CASSLGLGTDTQYF
CDR3 DNA: TGTGCCAGCAGCTTAGGACTAGGCACAGATACGCAGTATTTT

CDR3 length: 17
J gene: TRBJ2-5
D gene: TRBD2
clone size: .
V gene: TRBV9
CDR3 protein: CASSVGVLAGEEETQYF
CDR3 DNA: TGTGCCAGCAGCGTAGGCGTCCTAGCGGGGGAGGAAGAGACCCAGTACTTC

CDR3 length: 15
J gene: TRBJ2-7
D gene: TRBD1
clone size: .
V gene: TRBV19
CDR3 protein: CASIATGTGFSEQYF
CDR3 DNA: TGTGCCAGTATCGCCACCGGGACAGGGTTCTCCGAGCAGTACTTC

CDR3 length: 15
J gene: TRBJ2-7
D gene: .
clone size: once
V gene: TRBV5-4
CDR3 protein: CASSLEGRVNYEQYF
CDR3 DNA: TGTGCCAGCAGCTTGGAAGGGCGGGTAAACTACGAGCAGTACTTC

CDR3 length: 13
J gene: TRBJ1-5
D gene: .
clone size: .
V gene: TRBV18
CDR3 protein: CASSPAGRQPQHF
CDR3 DNA: TGTGCCAGCTCACCAGCAGGGCGCCAGCCCCAGCATTTT

CDR3 length: 10
J gene: TRBJ1-1
D gene: .
clone size: .
V gene: TRBV20-1
CDR3 protein: CSARGQEAFF
CDR3 DNA: TGCAGTGCTAGAGGACAAGAAGCTTTCTTT

CDR3 length: 14
J gene: TRBJ1-1
D gene: TRBD1
clone size: few
V gene: TRBV19
CDR3 protein: CASSVTGMNTEAFF
CDR3 DNA: TGTGCCAGTAGTGTGACAGGGATGAACACTGAAGCTTTCTTT

CDR3 length: 16
J gene: TRBJ2-1
D gene: .
clone size: .
V gene: TRBV3-1/TRBV3-2
CDR3 protein: CASSRRTLDGYNEQFF
CDR3 DNA: TGTGCCAGCAGCCGTAGGACTCTGGATGGCTACAATGAGCAGTTCTTC

CDR3 length: 18
J gene: TRBJ1-2
D gene: .
clone size: once
V gene: TRBV2
CDR3 protein: CASSVWTAGDQKIGGYTF
CDR3 DNA: TGTGCCAGCAGCGTTTGGACAGCCGGAGATCAGAAGATTGGGGGCTACACCTTC

CDR3 length: 17
J gene: TRBJ2-5
D gene: TRBD2
clone size: .
V gene: TRBV11-2
CDR3 protein: CASSRLTSGPFQETQYF
CDR3 DNA: TGTGCCAGCAGCCGACTGACTAGCGGACCCTTCCAAGAGACCCAGTACTTC